Listed below are T cell receptor beta chains from one sample, sequenced in a study of T cells after posttransplantation cyclophosphamide. Profiling relied on immunoSEQ multiplex PCR, and the TCRdb table lists in-frame clones only, not all of them. The table includes approximately 23,000 clones, roughly 86% detected once. Specimen: PBMCs. The receptors stem from a woman aged 60-70 years with a blood cancer, CMV-positive, and with a related stem cell donor. CDR3s include the opening cysteine and the closing phenylalanine or tryptophan. Each record gives: J gene, D gene, V gene, clone size, CDR3 DNA, CDR3 protein. The D gene is left open where the match is weak. Size values are once, few and many counts, or a class for expanded clones, and some rows have none.

>TRBJ2-1|TRBD2|TRBV7-6|NA
TGTGCCAGCAGCCAAACTAGCGGGAGGGTGGATGAGCAGTTCTTC
CASSQTSGRVDEQFF
>TRBJ1-3|TRBD1|TRBV9|NA
TGTGCCAGCAGCGAGGGGGGGACAGGGGGACCTGGAAACACCATATATTTT
CASSEGGTGGPGNTIYF
>TRBJ2-5|TRBD1|TRBV4-1|NA
TGCGCCAGCAGCCCGACAGGGATGGAAGAGACCCAGTACTTC
CASSPTGMEETQYF
>TRBJ2-1|TRBD2|TRBV19|NA
TGTGCCAGTAGTATTCTTCCTAGCGGGATAGACAATGAGCAGTTCTTC
CASSILPSGIDNEQFF
>TRBJ2-3|NA|TRBV6-5|NA
TGTGCCAGCAGAAGGGACATCTCCGCAGATACGCAGTATTTT
CASRRDISADTQYF
>TRBJ2-7|NA|TRBV9|NA
TGTGCCAGCAGCGTAGCCCCACAGGGCTCCTACGAGCAGTACTTC
CASSVAPQGSYEQYF
>TRBJ2-5|TRBD2|TRBV2|once
TGTGCCAGCAAGGCGGGGGGCCTAGAGACCCAGTACTTC
CASKAGGLETQYF
>TRBJ1-2|TRBD1|TRBV27|NA
TGTGCCAGCAGTTTTGGGACAGGGACCGGCTACACCTTC
CASSFGTGTGYTF
>TRBJ2-7|NA|TRBV12-2|NA
TGTGCAAGTCGCTTATATGGCGGGAGCCACGAGCAGTACTTC
CASRLYGGSHEQYF
>TRBJ1-5|TRBD1|TRBV6-1|NA
TGTGCCAGCAGTGAAGCTAGACAGGGTCCGCAGCCCCAGCATTTT
CASSEARQGPQPQHF
>TRBJ2-1|TRBD1|TRBV12-5|NA
TGTGCTAGTGGTTTGGGGACAGGGTACAATGAGCAGTTCTTC
CASGLGTGYNEQFF
>TRBJ1-2|TRBD1|TRBV29-1|NA
TGCAGCGCCGACAGGGGACCGCGCTATGGCTACACCTTC
CSADRGPRYGYTF
>TRBJ2-7|TRBD2|TRBV4-1|NA
TGCGCCAGCAGCCAAGGACTAGCGGAGCCCTCCTACGAGCAGTACTTC
CASSQGLAEPSYEQYF
>TRBJ2-1|TRBD2|TRBV5-4|NA
TGTGCCAGCAGCTTGGTCGGACTAGCGGATGAGCAGTTCTTC
CASSLVGLADEQFF
>TRBJ1-4|NA|TRBV7-9|NA
TGTGCCAGCAGCTCAGGGGTACCTAATGAAAAACTGTTTTTT
CASSSGVPNEKLFF
>TRBJ2-1|TRBD2|TRBV5-6|NA
TGTGCCAGCAGCTTTACTAGCGGGAGCTACAATGAGCAGTTCTTC
CASSFTSGSYNEQFF